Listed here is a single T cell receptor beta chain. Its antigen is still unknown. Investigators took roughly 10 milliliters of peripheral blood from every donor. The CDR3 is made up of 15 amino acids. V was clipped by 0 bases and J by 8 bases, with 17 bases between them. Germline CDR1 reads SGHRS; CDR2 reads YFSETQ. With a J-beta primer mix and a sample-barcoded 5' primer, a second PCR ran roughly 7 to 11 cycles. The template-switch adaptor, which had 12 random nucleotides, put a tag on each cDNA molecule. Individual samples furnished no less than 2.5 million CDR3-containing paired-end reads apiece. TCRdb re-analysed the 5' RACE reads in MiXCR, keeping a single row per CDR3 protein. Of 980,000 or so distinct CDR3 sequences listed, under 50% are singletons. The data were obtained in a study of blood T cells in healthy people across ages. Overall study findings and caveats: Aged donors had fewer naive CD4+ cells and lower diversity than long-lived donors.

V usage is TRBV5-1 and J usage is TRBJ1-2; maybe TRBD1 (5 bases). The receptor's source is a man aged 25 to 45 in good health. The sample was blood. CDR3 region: CASSLEVSGLSGYTF. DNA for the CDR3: TGCGCCAGCAGCTTGGAAGTATCGGGACTTTCGGGCTACACCTTC. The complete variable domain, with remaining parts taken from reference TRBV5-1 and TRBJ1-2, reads KAGVTQTPRYLIKTRGQQVTLSCSPISGHRSVSWYQQTPGQGLQFLFEYFSETQRNKGNFPGRFSGRQFSNSRSEMNVSTLELGDSALYLCASSLEVSGLSGYTFGSGTRLTVV.